This passage covers 25 T cell receptor beta chains from one sample sequenced in a study (dated by TCRdb to 2015 to 2016). Libraries were prepared through RT-PCR. The data were produced on an Illumina MiSeq. TCRdb reworked the public reads: Q25 trimming with fastp, MiXCR clone assembly, productive beta chains retained. Each record represents a unique CDR3 protein, reported with the most common genes and DNA among its rows. For this sample the table gives around 700,000 distinct CDR3 sequences, of which more than 13% were detected only once. Around 3.3% of the sample is taken by the ten largest. Sample: memory CD4+ T cells from blood. All receptors derive from a female donor in good health, serving as a healthy control.

This clonotype was counted between two and nine times. The CDR3 DNA reads as TGTGCCAGCAGCAAAACCGGGGGAAACACTGAAGCTTTCTTT. As protein: CASSKTGGNTEAFF. V is TRBV7-6 and J is TRBJ1-1; weak D call: TRBD1 (5 bases). Between the trimmed V and J ends, which lost 5 bases and 2 bases, there was a span of 12 bases. The CDR3 is 14 amino acids. The germline V gene encodes CDR1 SGHVS and CDR2 FNYEAQ.

In this sample, this clonotype turned up a few times. The chain couples TRBV7-2 to TRBJ2-5; 7 bases are a match to TRBD1. Germline V gene lookup returns CDR1 SGHTA and CDR2 FQGNSA. After removal of 5 bases from V and 1 base from J, the junction contained 4 bases not matched to a gene. The CDR3 extends over 14 amino acids. CDR3 amino acids: CASSAGQAQETQYF. CDR3 DNA: TGTGCCAGCAGCGCCGGACAGGCCCAAGAGACCCAGTACTTC.

This clonotype was counted only a few times. J is TRBJ2-2 and V is TRBV12-3 or TRBV12-4; no reliable D call. V lost 4 bases to trimming and J lost 9 bases, with 15 bases between them. This CDR3 contains 14 residues. This chain's CDR3 is CASSSSRSRRELFF. For the CDR3, the DNA is TGTGCCAGCAGTTCGAGTAGATCGAGGCGGGAGCTGTTTTTT.

This clonotype was recorded a few times. The CDR3 spells CATSGVVSYEQYF. CDR3 nucleotides: TGTGCCACCTCCGGTGTGGTCTCCTACGAGCAGTACTTC. The V and J genes are TRBV6-1 and TRBJ2-7; D is undetermined. The CDR3 consists of 13 residues. The ends were cut back, 10 bases at V and 0 bases at J, with 13 bases in the middle. From germline, CDR1 is MNHNS and CDR2 SASEGT.

This clonotype has only a few counts. The rearrangement uses TRBV27 and TRBJ1-2; TRBD1 might be the D (5 bases). The CDR3 is made up of 13 amino acids. V was clipped by 6 bases and J by 2 bases, with 10 bases between them. The germline V gene has CDR1 MNHEY and CDR2 SMNVEV (reference sequence). The CDR3 is CASRRDGNYGYTF. The CDR3 region has the DNA TGTGCCAGCAGAAGGGACGGGAACTATGGCTACACCTTC.

This clonotype came up many times. J is TRBJ2-3 and V is TRBV7-3, with a possible D match to TRBD2 (6 bases). V dropped 1 base and J dropped 2 bases, with 16 bases sitting between them. The CDR3 has 17 amino acids. Germline V gives CDR1 SGHTA, CDR2 FQGTGA. This CDR3 is CASSLRGASGPTDTQYF. CDR3 nucleotide sequence: TGTGCCAGCAGCTTAAGAGGAGCAAGCGGGCCCACAGATACGCAGTATTTT.

CDR3: CSARDGRASNEQFF. CDR3 sequence (DNA): TGCAGTGCTAGGGACGGGAGGGCCTCCAATGAGCAGTTCTTC. The gene calls are TRBV20-1 and TRBJ2-1; 8 nucleotides line up with TRBD2. V lost 3 bases and J lost 6; bases outside the gene matches: 7. The CDR3 sequence is 14 residues long. Germline CDR1 and CDR2: DFQATT and SNEGSKA (reference sequence).

The chain carries TRBV20-1 and TRBJ1-1; no clear D gene. Per germline, CDR1 DFQATT and CDR2 SNEGSKA (reference sequence). The CDR3 extends over 12 amino acids. V was pared by 4 bases and J by 3 bases, with 9 bases between. The CDR3 sequence: CSAKRQDTEAFF. In nucleotides, the CDR3 is TGCAGTGCTAAGAGGCAGGACACTGAAGCTTTCTTT.

This clonotype was counted many times. CDR3 nucleotide sequence: TGTGCCAGCAGTATTGACGGGGCCGCTGTACCCCAGCATTTT. This codes for CASSIDGAAVPQHF. The chain couples TRBV28 to TRBJ1-5, with D tentatively TRBD1 (5 bases). This CDR3 is built from 14 residues. Germline V gene data show CDR1 as MDHEN and CDR2 as SYDVKM. Trimming shortened V by 5 bases and J by 10 bases, and 18 bases separated the two germline ends.

This clonotype was observed many times. V usage is TRBV7-8 and J usage is TRBJ1-6, with D possibly matching TRBD1 (5 bases). The CDR3 contains 14 residues. Germline V gives CDR1 SGHVS, CDR2 FQNEAQ. Trimming took 1 base from V and 11 from J, leaving 12 bases between them. CDR3 sequence reads: CASSLGQRGTPLHF. The CDR3 nucleotides are TGTGCCAGCAGCTTAGGACAGCGCGGGACACCCCTCCACTTT.

This clonotype has more than one count but fewer than ten. This rearrangement joins TRBV5-8 to TRBJ1-2; D unclear. The CDR3 sequence is 13 residues long. Germline lookup yields CDR1 SGHTS and CDR2 YDEGEE. V was shortened by 5 bases and J by 3 bases, with 11 bases between the two germline ends. CDR3 in amino acids: CASRSGLDYGYTF. CDR3 sequence (DNA): TGTGCCAGCAGATCCGGTTTGGACTATGGCTACACCTTC.

This clonotype was found many times. The V gene is TRBV25-1, the J gene TRBJ2-5; TRBD1 might be the D (6 bases). V lost 4 bases and J 4 bases, leaving 13 bases between the germline ends. Germline loops: CDR1 MGHDK, CDR2 SYGVNS. There are 14 residues in the CDR3. DNA for the CDR3: TGTGCCAGCAGTGGGTACAGGGCCCTAGAGACCCAGTACTTC. Translated: CASSGYRALETQYF.

J is TRBJ2-1 and V is TRBV18, with TRBD1 identical over 8 bases. The CDR3 length is 15 residues. The germline V gene encodes CDR1 KGHSH and CDR2 LQKENI. V trimming: 0 bases; J trimming: 7 bases; junction bases outside the gene matches: 5. The CDR3 DNA is TGTGCCAGCTCACCACCTCGACAGGGGTCGAATGAGCAGTTCTTC. Amino acids: CASSPPRQGSNEQFF.

This clonotype occurred a few times. The chain carries TRBV27 and TRBJ2-2; 12 bases are shared with TRBD1. The CDR3 runs to 17 residues. CDR1 is MNHEY and CDR2 is SMNVEV in the germline V gene (reference sequence). The junction had 11 bases not matched to a gene; V was cut back by 5 bases and J by 7 bases. CDR3 nucleotides: TGTGCCAGCAGTCCGACTGGGACAGGGGGCAGGAACGGGGAGCTGTTTTTT. Encoded protein: CASSPTGTGGRNGELFF.

This clonotype was counted a few times. This chain links TRBV20-1 with TRBJ1-5, with 10 bases identical to TRBD1. The junction had 5 bases not matched to a gene; V was cut back by 0 bases and J by 6 bases. Germline CDR1 DFQATT, CDR2 SNEGSKA (reference sequence). The CDR3 contains 15 residues. The CDR3 region is CSAREWGQGTQPQHF. The CDR3 DNA sequence: TGCAGTGCTAGAGAGTGGGGACAGGGGACTCAGCCCCAGCATTTT.

This chain connects TRBV5-6 to TRBJ2-1; D is tentatively TRBD1 or TRBD2 (5 bases each). Germline V gene sequence: CDR1 SGHDT, CDR2 YYEEEE. This CDR3 has 17 amino acids. Trimming removed 7 bases at V and 0 bases at J, with 20 bases between. CDR3 coding DNA: TGTGCCAGCCATTTTAGGGGAGCAGCCAACTCCTACAATGAGCAGTTCTTC. The encoded protein is CASHFRGAANSYNEQFF.

There are a few counts of this clonotype. This rearrangement joins TRBV6-5 to TRBJ2-7, with 9 nucleotides matching TRBD1. Germline V gene lookup returns CDR1 MNHEY and CDR2 SVGAGI. With 2 bases clipped from V and 6 bases from J, the junction kept 14 bases outside the gene matches. This CDR3 spans 17 amino acids. The CDR3: CASSYSIKSGQGTEQYF. CDR3 sequence (DNA): TGTGCCAGCAGTTACAGTATAAAGTCGGGACAGGGAACCGAGCAGTACTTC.

This clonotype was seen only a few times. The chain couples TRBV11-1 to TRBJ2-1, with a tentative D call TRBD2 (5 bases). The length of the CDR3 is 16 residues. Germline-derived CDR1 and CDR2 are SGHAT and FQDESV (reference sequence). The V end was cut by 4 bases, the J end by 4 bases, with 17 bases between. The chain's CDR3 is CASSSPAESGYNEQFF. The DNA of the CDR3 is TGTGCCAGCAGCTCTCCCGCGGAGTCGGGGTACAATGAGCAGTTCTTC.

In this sample, this clonotype turned up many times. This chain uses TRBV18 with TRBJ2-1; 13 nucleotides match TRBD2. CDR1 and CDR2 from the germline V gene are KGHSH and LQKENI. The CDR3 extends over 17 amino acids. V was pared by 6 bases and J by 8 bases, with 13 bases of the junction left unmatched. The chain's CDR3 is CASSPRPGTSGVDEQFF. The CDR3 DNA sequence: TGTGCCAGCTCGCCCCGGCCCGGGACTAGCGGGGTCGATGAGCAGTTCTTC.

In this sample, this clonotype turned up a few times. This rearrangement joins TRBV20-1 to TRBJ1-2, with unresolved D. Germline V gene sequence: CDR1 DFQATT, CDR2 SNEGSKA (reference sequence). Trimming removed 5 bases from V and 3 bases from J, with 19 bases in between. The CDR3 runs to 15 residues. In nucleotides, the CDR3 is TGCAGTGCTTCAAAGGGCCAGGATTACCACTATGGCTACACCTTC. It is translated as CSASKGQDYHYGYTF.

V gene TRBV7-2 combines with J gene TRBJ2-1; 14 positions agree with TRBD2. The J segment lost 15 bases and the V segment lost 2 bases, leaving 15 bases of the junction unmatched. Per germline, CDR1 SGHTA and CDR2 FQGNSA. The CDR3 extends over 17 amino acids. CDR3: CASSLKPGLAGVFPRFF. For the CDR3, the DNA is TGTGCCAGCAGCTTAAAACCGGGACTAGCGGGAGTATTTCCCCGGTTCTTC.

The rearrangement links TRBV28 to TRBJ1-2, with D perhaps matching TRBD1 (5 bases). CDR1 is MDHEN, CDR2 SYDVKM, per germline. The CDR3 sequence is 18 residues long. V gave up 4 bases and J gave up 1 base, with 22 bases separating them. The CDR3: CASSSGGVSVPFNYGYTF. In nucleotides, the CDR3 is TGTGCCAGCAGTTCTGGGGGGGTGTCGGTCCCATTTAACTATGGCTACACCTTC.

This clonotype was counted at least ten times. The chain employs TRBV4-1 and TRBJ1-3, with a weak D call TRBD1 (5 bases). CDR3 length: 16 amino acids. CDR1 is MGHRA, CDR2 YSYEKL, per germline. Trimming stripped 1 base from V and 2 bases from J, with 12 bases between. CDR3 DNA sequence: TGCGCCAGCAGCCAAGTGGGGACTGGTGCTGGAAACACCATATATTTT. As protein: CASSQVGTGAGNTIYF.

Of note for this clonotype: A much larger clone differs by one base, so this may be a read error. J is TRBJ1-6 and V is TRBV10-3, with no clear D. The CDR3 consists of 12 residues. V shed 3 bases and J shed 8 bases, with 5 bases lying between them. Per germline, CDR1 ENHRY and CDR2 SYGVKD. CDR3 sequence (DNA): TGTGCCATCAGTGATGGGGATTCACCCCTCCACTTT. It codes for CAISDGDSPLHF.

This clonotype appeared many times. This rearrangement joins TRBV9 to TRBJ2-3, with D maybe TRBD2 (6 bases). Germline V CDR1 and CDR2: SGDLS, YYNGEE. Trimming cost V 0 bases and J 5 bases, with 13 bases left between them. The CDR3 runs to 15 residues. The CDR3, as DNA: TGTGCCAGCAGCGTAGCCCCCGACGGGGGAGATACGCAGTATTTT. It encodes CASSVAPDGGDTQYF.